This TCR beta chain comes out of a study of beta chain features in type 1 diabetes. Every participating donor gave one draw, a heparinised blood sample averaging about 116 mL. The sequenced template was cDNA made from the entire isolated RNA. The table came from immunoSEQ multiplex PCR; TCRdb's copy has only in-frame clones and leaves some out. Seen here are roughly 380,000 clones, roughly a fifth observed once, and the top ten hold about 0.045%. Of note for this clone: Its antigen is not known.

The study, taken as a whole, reports: Whatever favoring of shorter templates PCR might show would apply equally to patients and controls.

This TCR derives from a woman under 30 in good health. The sample was naive CD4+ T cells from blood.

The CDR3 protein is CASSLQSPGEYGYTF. The CDR3 DNA sequence: TGCGCCAGCAGCTTGCAGAGCCCCGGAGAGTATGGCTACACCTTC. V usage is TRBV5-1 and J usage is TRBJ1-2; no firm D call. Germline V gene data show CDR1 as SGHRS and CDR2 as YFSETQ. The CDR3 runs to 15 residues. The germline V and J ends were trimmed by 1 base and 5 bases, with 15 bases remaining between them.